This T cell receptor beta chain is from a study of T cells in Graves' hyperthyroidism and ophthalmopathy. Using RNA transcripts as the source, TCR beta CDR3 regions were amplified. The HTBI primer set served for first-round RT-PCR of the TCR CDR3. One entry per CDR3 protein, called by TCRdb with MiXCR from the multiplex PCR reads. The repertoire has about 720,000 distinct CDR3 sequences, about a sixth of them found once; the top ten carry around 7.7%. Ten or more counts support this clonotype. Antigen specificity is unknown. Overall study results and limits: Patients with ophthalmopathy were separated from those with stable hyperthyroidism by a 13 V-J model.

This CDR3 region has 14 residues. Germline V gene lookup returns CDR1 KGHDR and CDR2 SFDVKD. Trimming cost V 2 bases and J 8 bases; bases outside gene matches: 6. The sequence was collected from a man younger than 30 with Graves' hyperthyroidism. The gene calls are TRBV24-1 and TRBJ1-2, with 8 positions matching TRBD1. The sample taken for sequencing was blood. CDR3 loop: CATSDYRGAQGYTF. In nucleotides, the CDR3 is TGTGCCACCAGTGATTACAGGGGGGCGCAGGGCTACACCTTC.